This is a list of T cell receptor beta chains from one sample in a study of blood T cell repertoires in COVID-19. Sequenced by immunoSEQ multiplex PCR; TCRdb stores in-frame clones only, minus some. The table lists around 190,000 clones, roughly four fifths of them singletons. Sequences were obtained from PBMCs or T cells enriched from blood (not recorded which). The receptors stem from a man aged 35-49 years who had recovered from COVID-19. CDR3s include the opening cysteine and the closing phenylalanine or tryptophan. The D gene is left open where the match is weak. A clone size is listed for some rows: how often the clone was seen (once, few, many), or a class if it is expanded.

V gene	clone size	CDR3 length	J gene	D gene	CDR3 DNA	CDR3 protein
TRBV5-1	few	12	TRBJ1-1	.	TGCGCCAGCAAGGAGGGGACCCTTGAAGCTTTCTTT	CASKEGTLEAFF
TRBV18	.	14	TRBJ1-4	TRBD1	TGTGCCAGCTCACCCGCGACAGGGGATGAAAAACTGTTTTTT	CASSPATGDEKLFF
TRBV7-3	.	18	TRBJ2-7	.	TGTGCCAGCGGACCAAGCGGCAAGAGGCTCCCGGGCGCCTACGAGCAGTACTTC	CASGPSGKRLPGAYEQYF
TRBV2	.	12	TRBJ1-3	.	TGTGCCAGCAGTCTACAGGGAGCGGGGCAGGATTTT	CASSLQGAGQDF
TRBV18	.	16	TRBJ2-1	TRBD1	TGTGCCAGCTCAAGAGACAGGGTTTCGTCCTACAATGAGCAGTTCTTC	CASSRDRVSSYNEQFF
TRBV6-5	.	16	TRBJ1-2	TRBD1	TGTGCCAGCAGTTACTCGGGACAGGTCTCTAACTATGGCTACACCTTC	CASSYSGQVSNYGYTF
TRBV21-1	.	17	TRBJ2-2	.	TGTGCCAGCGGGGACAGGGATGGGACAATTTTCACCGGGGAGCTGTTTTTT	CASGDRDGTIFTGELFF
TRBV2	once	15	TRBJ2-2	TRBD1	TGTGCCACCCAAGGAATTACAGGGGCGGGCGGGGAGCTGTTTTTT	CATQGITGAGGELFF
TRBV19	.	13	TRBJ2-3	.	TGTGCCAGTAGTATCCAGGGGACAGATACGCAGTATTTT	CASSIQGTDTQYF
TRBV3-1/TRBV3-2	few	12	TRBJ1-1	TRBD1	TGTGCCAGCAGCCAAGGGCAGGGGGCGGCTTTCTTT	CASSQGQGAAFF
TRBV2	.	13	TRBJ2-1	TRBD1	TGTGCCAGCAGAGCAGGGGGTCCCAATGAGCAGTTCTTC	CASRAGGPNEQFF
TRBV7-3	few	15	TRBJ2-1	TRBD1	TGTGCCAGCAGCGATGACAGGGCGTCCTACAATGAGCAGTTCTTC	CASSDDRASYNEQFF
TRBV6-5	.	15	TRBJ1-6	TRBD1	TGTGCCAGCAGTTACTCGAACAGGGGATGGTCACCCCTCCACTTT	CASSYSNRGWSPLHF
TRBV29-1	.	12	TRBJ2-1	TRBD2	TGCAGCTGTAGCGGGAGCTACAATGAGCAGTTCTTC	CSCSGSYNEQFF
TRBV28	.	15	TRBJ2-5	TRBD1	TGTGCCAGCAGTTTGACAGGGGGTGGTCAAGAGACCCAGTACTTC	CASSLTGGGQETQYF
TRBV9	.	17	TRBJ1-3	.	TGTGCCAGCAGCGCCTCCATCGGGGGGGTCGATGGAAACACCATATATTTT	CASSASIGGVDGNTIYF
TRBV7-9	.	15	TRBJ1-4	.	TGTGCCAGCAGCTTCGGTCCTGCAACTAATGAAAAACTGTTTTTT	CASSFGPATNEKLFF
TRBV28	few	13	TRBJ1-1	.	TGTGCCAGCACGCGAGAAATTAACACTGAAGCTTTCTTT	CASTREINTEAFF
TRBV5-1	once	15	TRBJ2-3	.	TGCGCCAGCAGCTCACGAAGCGGGAGCACAGATACGCAGTATTTT	CASSSRSGSTDTQYF
TRBV6-6	.	13	TRBJ2-1	.	TGTGCCAGCAGTCCCAGGGTGGACGGTGAGCAGTTCTTC	CASSPRVDGEQFF
TRBV5-1	.	15	TRBJ1-5	.	TGCGCCAGCAGCGAACAGGGCCTGGAGAATCAGCCCCAGCATTTT	CASSEQGLENQPQHF
TRBV12-5	.	14	TRBJ2-1	.	TGTGCTAGTGGATTGGGACTGCAGATCAATGAGCAGTTCTTC	CASGLGLQINEQFF
TRBV4-2	.	16	TRBJ1-2	.	TGTGCCAGCAGCCAATTGGGCGGACAGAACAACTATGGCTACACCTTC	CASSQLGGQNNYGYTF
TRBV3-1/TRBV3-2	.	16	TRBJ1-6	.	TGTGCCAGCAGCAATCAGGGACTTCCCTATAATTCACCCCTCCACTTT	CASSNQGLPYNSPLHF
TRBV6-5	.	15	TRBJ1-3	.	TGTGCCAGCAGTTACTCAGGCGGCTCTGGAAACACCATATATTTT	CASSYSGGSGNTIYF
TRBV12-5	.	15	TRBJ2-2	.	TGTGCTAGTGGTTTTTCAACTGACGGGTCCGGGGAGCTGTTTTTT	CASGFSTDGSGELFF
TRBV30	once	13	TRBJ2-7	TRBD2	TGTGCCTGGACTAGGGGACTAGAGACCGAGCAGTACTTC	CAWTRGLETEQYF
TRBV27	.	14	TRBJ1-2	TRBD1	TGTGCCAGCAGTATGGCCTCAGGGGGGAAAGGCTACACCTTC	CASSMASGGKGYTF
TRBV2	.	15	TRBJ1-2	.	TGTGCCAGCAGTGAGTCTTTAGTAAGTGACTATGGCTACACCTTC	CASSESLVSDYGYTF
TRBV5-8	.	16	TRBJ1-5	.	TGTGCCAGCAGCTTCGGGGGAGGGAATAGCAATCAGCCCCAGCATTTT	CASSFGGGNSNQPQHF
TRBV7-9	.	15	TRBJ2-3	.	TGTGCCAGCAGCTATGAGGGCCTACGCGCAGATACGCAGTATTTT	CASSYEGLRADTQYF
TRBV6-5	.	14	TRBJ1-1	.	TGTGCCAGCAGTTACAGGGGGTTGAACACTGAAGCTTTCTTT	CASSYRGLNTEAFF
TRBV7-2	.	15	TRBJ2-7	TRBD1	TGTGCCAGCAGCTTGATCGACAGGGTTTCTTACGAGCAGTACTTC	CASSLIDRVSYEQYF